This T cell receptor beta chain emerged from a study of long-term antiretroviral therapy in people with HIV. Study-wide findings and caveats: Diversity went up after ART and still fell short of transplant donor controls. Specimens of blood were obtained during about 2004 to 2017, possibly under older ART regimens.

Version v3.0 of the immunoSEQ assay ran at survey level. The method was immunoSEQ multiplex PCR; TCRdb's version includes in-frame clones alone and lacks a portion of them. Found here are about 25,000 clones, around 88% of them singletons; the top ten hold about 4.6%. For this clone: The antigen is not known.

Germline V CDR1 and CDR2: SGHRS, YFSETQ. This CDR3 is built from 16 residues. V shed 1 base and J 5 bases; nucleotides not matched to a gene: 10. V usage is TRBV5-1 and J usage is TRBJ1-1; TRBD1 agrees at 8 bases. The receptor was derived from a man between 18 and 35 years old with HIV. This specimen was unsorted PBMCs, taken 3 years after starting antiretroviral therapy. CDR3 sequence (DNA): TGCGCCAGCAGCTTGCTGGCAGGGGGCTTTTCGACTGAAGCTTTCTTT. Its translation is CASSLLAGGFSTEAFF.